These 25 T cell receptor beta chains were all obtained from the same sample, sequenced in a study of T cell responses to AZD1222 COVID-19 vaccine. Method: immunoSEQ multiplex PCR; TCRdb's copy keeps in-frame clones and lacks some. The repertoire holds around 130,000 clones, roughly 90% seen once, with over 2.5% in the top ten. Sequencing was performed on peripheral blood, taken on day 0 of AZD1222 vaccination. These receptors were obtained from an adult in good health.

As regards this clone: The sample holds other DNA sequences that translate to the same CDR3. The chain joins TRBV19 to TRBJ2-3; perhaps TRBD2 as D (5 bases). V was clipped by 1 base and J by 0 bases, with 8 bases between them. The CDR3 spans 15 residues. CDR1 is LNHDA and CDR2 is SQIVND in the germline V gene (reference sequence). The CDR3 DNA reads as TGTGCCAGTAGTATAGGTGGCGGGAGCACAGATACGCAGTATTTT. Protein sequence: CASSIGGGSTDTQYF.

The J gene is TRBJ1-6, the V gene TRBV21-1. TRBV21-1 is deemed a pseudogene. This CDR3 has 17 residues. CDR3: CASSKRVGRGENSPLHF. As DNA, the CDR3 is TGTGCCAGCAGCAAGAGAGTCGGGAGGGGAGAGAATTCACCCCTCCACTTT.

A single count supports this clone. The CDR3 DNA is TGTGCCAGCAGCCAAGAAGCAGGGACAACTTCACCCCTCCACTTT. As protein: CASSQEAGTTSPLHF. This chain links TRBV4-2 with TRBJ1-6, with D perhaps TRBD1 (6 bases). Trimming removed 0 bases from V and 9 bases from J, with 12 bases in between. From germline, CDR1 is LGHNA and CDR2 YNFKEQ. The CDR3 is 15 amino acids.

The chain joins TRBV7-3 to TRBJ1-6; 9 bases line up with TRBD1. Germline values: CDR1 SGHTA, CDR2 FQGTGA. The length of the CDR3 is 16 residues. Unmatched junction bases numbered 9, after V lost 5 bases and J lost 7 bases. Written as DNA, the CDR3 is TGTGCCAGCAGCCGATCAGGGACAGGGAACAATTCACCCCTCCACTTT. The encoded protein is CASSRSGTGNNSPLHF.

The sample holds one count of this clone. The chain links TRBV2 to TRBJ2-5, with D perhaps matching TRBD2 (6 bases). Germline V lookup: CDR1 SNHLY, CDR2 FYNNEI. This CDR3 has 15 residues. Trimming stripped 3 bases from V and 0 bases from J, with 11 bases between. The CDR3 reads CASSERGAYQETQYF. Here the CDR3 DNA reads TGTGCCAGCAGTGAGCGGGGAGCGTACCAAGAGACCCAGTACTTC.

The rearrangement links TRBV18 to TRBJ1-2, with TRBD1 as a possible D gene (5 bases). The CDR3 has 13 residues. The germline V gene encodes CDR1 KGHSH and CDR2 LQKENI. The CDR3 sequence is CATRPGTLYGYTF. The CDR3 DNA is TGTGCAACACGGCCGGGGACTCTTTATGGCTACACCTTC.

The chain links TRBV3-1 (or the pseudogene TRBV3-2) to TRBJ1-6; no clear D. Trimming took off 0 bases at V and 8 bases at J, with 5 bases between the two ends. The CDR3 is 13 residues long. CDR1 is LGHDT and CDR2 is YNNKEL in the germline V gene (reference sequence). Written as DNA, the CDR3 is TGTGCCAGCAGCCAAGACGTGGATTCACCCCTCCACTTT. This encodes CASSQDVDSPLHF.

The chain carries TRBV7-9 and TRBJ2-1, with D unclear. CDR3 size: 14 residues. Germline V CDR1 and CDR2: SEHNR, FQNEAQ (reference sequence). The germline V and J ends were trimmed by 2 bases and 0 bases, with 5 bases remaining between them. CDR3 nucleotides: TGTGCCAGCAGCTTACTGGACTCCTACAATGAGCAGTTCTTC. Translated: CASSLLDSYNEQFF.

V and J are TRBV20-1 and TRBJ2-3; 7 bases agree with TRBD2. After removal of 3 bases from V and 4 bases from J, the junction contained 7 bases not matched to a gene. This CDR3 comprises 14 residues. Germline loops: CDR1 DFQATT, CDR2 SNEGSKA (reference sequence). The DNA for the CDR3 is TGCAGTGCTAGTGAACGGGAGGCATCAGATACGCAGTATTTT. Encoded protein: CSASEREASDTQYF.

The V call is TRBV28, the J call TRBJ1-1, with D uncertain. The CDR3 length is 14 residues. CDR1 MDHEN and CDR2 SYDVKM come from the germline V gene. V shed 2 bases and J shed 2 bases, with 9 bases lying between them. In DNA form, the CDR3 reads TGTGCCAGCAGTTTAGGAGGCCTAAACACTGAAGCTTTCTTT. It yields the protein CASSLGGLNTEAFF.

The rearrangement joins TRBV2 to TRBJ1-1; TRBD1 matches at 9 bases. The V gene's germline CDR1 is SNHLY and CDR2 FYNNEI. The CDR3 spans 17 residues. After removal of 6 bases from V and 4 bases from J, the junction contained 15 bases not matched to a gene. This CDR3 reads CASSTGTGNPRGTEAFF. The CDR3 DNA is TGTGCCAGCAGCACCGGGACAGGGAATCCCCGAGGCACTGAAGCTTTCTTT.

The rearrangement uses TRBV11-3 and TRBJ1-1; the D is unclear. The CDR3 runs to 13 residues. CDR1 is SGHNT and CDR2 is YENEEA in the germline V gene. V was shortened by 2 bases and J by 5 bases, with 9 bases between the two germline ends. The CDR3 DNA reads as TGTGCCAGCAGCTTATTCTGGGGTACTGAAGCTTTCTTT. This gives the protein CASSLFWGTEAFF.

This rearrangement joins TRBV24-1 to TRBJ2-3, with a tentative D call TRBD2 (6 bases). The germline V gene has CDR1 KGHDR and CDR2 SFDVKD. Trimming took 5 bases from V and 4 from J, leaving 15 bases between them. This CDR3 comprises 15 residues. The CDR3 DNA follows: TGTGCCACCAGTGGGGGTAGCGGAGTAGCAGATACGCAGTATTTT. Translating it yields CATSGGSGVADTQYF.

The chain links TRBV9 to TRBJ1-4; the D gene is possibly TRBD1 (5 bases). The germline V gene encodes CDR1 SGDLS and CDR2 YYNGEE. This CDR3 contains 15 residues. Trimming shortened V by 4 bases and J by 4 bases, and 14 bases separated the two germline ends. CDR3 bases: TGTGCCAGCAGCCGTAGGCAGGGCCTTAATGAAAAACTGTTTTTT. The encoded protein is CASSRRQGLNEKLFF.

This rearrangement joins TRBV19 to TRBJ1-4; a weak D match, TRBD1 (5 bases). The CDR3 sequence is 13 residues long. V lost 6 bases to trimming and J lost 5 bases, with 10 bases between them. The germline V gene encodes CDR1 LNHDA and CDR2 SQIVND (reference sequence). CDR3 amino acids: CASSLDRNEKLFF. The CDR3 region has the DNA TGTGCCAGTAGCCTCGACAGAAATGAAAAACTGTTTTTT.

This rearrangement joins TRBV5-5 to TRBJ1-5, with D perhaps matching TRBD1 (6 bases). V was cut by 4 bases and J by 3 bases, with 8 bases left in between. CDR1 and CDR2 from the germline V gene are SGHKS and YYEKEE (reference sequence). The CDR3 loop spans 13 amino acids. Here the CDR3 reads CASSRQVNQPQHF. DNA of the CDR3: TGTGCCAGCAGCCGACAGGTCAATCAGCCCCAGCATTTT.

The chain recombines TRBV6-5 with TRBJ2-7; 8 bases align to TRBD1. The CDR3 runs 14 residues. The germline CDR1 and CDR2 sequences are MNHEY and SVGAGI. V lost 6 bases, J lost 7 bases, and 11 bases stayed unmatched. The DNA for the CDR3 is TGTGCCAGCAGCCGGGACAGGCAAAGGATAGAGCAGTACTTC. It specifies CASSRDRQRIEQYF.

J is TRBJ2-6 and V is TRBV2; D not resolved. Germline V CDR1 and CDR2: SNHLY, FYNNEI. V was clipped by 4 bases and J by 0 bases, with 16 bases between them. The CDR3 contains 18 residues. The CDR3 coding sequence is TGTGCCAGCAGTGGTATAGCCCACCCTTCCTCTGGGGCCAACGTCCTGACTTTC. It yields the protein CASSGIAHPSSGANVLTF.

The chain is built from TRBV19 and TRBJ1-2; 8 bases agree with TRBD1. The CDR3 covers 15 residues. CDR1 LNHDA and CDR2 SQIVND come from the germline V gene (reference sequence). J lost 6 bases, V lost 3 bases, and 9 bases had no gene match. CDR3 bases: TGTGCCAGTAGTATCCGGGGCCAGGGGGCAGATGGCTACACCTTC. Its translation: CASSIRGQGADGYTF. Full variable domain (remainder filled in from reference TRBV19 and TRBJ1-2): DGGITQSPKYLFRKEGQNVTLSCEQNLNHDAMYWYRQDPGQGLRLIYYSQIVNDFQKGDIAEGYSVSREKKESFPLTVTSAQKNPTAFYLCASSIRGQGADGYTFGSGTRLTVV.

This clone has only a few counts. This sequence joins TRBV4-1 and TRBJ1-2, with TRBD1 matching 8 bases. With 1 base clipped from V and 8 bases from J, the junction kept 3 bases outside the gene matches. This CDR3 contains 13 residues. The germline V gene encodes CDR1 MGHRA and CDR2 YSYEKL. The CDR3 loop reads CASSQGSGGGYTF. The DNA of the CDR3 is TGCGCCAGCAGCCAAGGATCAGGGGGCGGCTACACCTTC.

CDR3 sequence: CASNTGRGTEAFF. In DNA, the CDR3 is TGTGCCAGCAATACGGGACGCGGCACTGAAGCTTTCTTT. This rearrangement joins TRBV27 to TRBJ1-1; maybe TRBD1 (5 bases). The CDR3 runs 13 residues. V was cut by 7 bases and J by 4 bases, with 13 bases left in between. CDR1 is MNHEY and CDR2 is SMNVEV in the germline V gene (reference sequence).

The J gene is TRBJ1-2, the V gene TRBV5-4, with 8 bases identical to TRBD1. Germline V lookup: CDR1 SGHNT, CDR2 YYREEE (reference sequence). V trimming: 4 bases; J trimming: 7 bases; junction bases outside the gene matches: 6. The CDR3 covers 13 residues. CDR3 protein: CASSPPQGAGYTF. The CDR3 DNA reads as TGTGCCAGCAGCCCCCCTCAGGGGGCTGGCTACACCTTC. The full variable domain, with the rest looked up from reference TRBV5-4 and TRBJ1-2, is ETGVTQSPTHLIKTRGQQVTLRCSSQSGHNTVSWYQQALGQGPQFIFQYYREEENGRGNFPPRFSGLQFPNYSSELNVNALELDDSALYLCASSPPQGAGYTFGSGTRLTVV.

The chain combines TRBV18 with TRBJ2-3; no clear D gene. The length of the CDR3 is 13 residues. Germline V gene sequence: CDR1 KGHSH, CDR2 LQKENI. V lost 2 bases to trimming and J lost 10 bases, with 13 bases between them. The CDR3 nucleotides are TGTGCCAGCTCACCAGAAGCCCCGGGTCCGCAGTATTTT. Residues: CASSPEAPGPQYF.

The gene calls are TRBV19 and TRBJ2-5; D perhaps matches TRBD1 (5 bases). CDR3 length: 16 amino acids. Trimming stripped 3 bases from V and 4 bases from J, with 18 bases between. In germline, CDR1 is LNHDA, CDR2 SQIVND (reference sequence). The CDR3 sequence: CASSIHPRGTGETQYF. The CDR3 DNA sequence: TGTGCCAGTAGTATCCATCCTAGGGGAACCGGAGAGACCCAGTACTTC.

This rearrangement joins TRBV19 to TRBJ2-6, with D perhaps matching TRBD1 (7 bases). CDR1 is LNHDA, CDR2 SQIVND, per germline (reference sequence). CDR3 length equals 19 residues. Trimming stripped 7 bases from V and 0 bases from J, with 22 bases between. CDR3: CASTPQGGRGSSGANVLTF. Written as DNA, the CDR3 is TGTGCCAGTACTCCTCAGGGGGGCAGGGGCAGCTCTGGGGCCAACGTCCTGACTTTC.